These T cell receptor beta chains were read from a single sample in a study of shared clonotypes between healthy human individuals. Method: immunoSEQ multiplex PCR; TCRdb's copy keeps in-frame clones and lacks some. The data contain more than 2,000,000 clones, about 92% of them seen just once; the ten biggest clones take up under 0.45%. Sequencing was performed on naive CD4+ T cells from PBMCs. The receptor source for this set is a man between 18 and 35 years old in good health. Some clones in this sample may be carry-over from other donors' samples. The CDR3 runs from the conserved cysteine through the conserved F or W. Each record gives: J gene, D gene, V gene, clone size, CDR3 protein, CDR3 DNA. D genes are given only for firm matches. For some rows the clone size is stated as once, few or many, or as a class when expanded; others skip it.

TRBJ2-4,TRBD2,TRBV7-3,NA,CASSLYPVTSGSNKNIQYF,TGTGCCAGCAGCTTATATCCTGTGACTAGCGGGAGTAACAAAAACATTCAGTACTTC
TRBJ2-1,TRBD2,TRBV7-9,NA,CASSTRLAGVNEQFF,TGTGCCAGCAGCACTCGACTAGCGGGAGTCAATGAGCAGTTCTTC
TRBJ2-1,TRBD1,TRBV5-1,NA,CATSAGTGYNEQFF,TGCGCCACCTCTGCCGGGACAGGGTACAATGAGCAGTTCTTC
TRBJ2-7,NA,TRBV14,NA,CASSRATVVGAYEQYF,TGTGCCAGCAGCCGGGCGACGGTGGTGGGTGCCTACGAGCAGTACTTC
TRBJ1-1,TRBD1,TRBV18,NA,CASSMTGNRMNTEAFF,TGTGCCAGCTCGATGACAGGGAACCGGATGAACACTGAAGCTTTCTTT
TRBJ2-1,TRBD2,TRBV7-2,NA,CASSPIAGWEQFF,TGTGCCAGCAGCCCGATAGCGGGATGGGAGCAGTTCTTC
TRBJ1-1,NA,TRBV10-3,NA,CAISDTLSGPIGAFF,TGTGCCATCAGTGATACCTTATCTGGACCAATTGGAGCTTTCTTT
TRBJ2-5,NA,TRBV11-2,NA,CASSLRGRQAVGTSVTQYF,TGTGCCAGCAGCTTAAGGGGCCGCCAAGCCGTGGGGACAAGTGTGACCCAGTACTTC
TRBJ2-5,NA,TRBV6-6,NA,CASTFNRIPGETQYF,TGTGCCAGCACCTTTAACAGGATCCCCGGAGAGACCCAGTACTTC
TRBJ2-1,TRBD1,TRBV19,once,CASSTRRGTGYNEQFF,TGTGCCAGTAGTACGAGGAGGGGGACAGGATACAATGAGCAGTTCTTC
TRBJ1-3,NA,TRBV4-3,NA,CASSLDSTSGNTIYF,TGCGCCAGCAGCCTGGACAGCACCTCTGGAAACACCATATATTTT
TRBJ1-6,TRBD1,TRBV5-1,NA,CASSPEDRDNSPLHF,TGCGCCAGCAGCCCCGAGGACAGGGATAATTCACCCCTCCACTTT
TRBJ1-1,NA,TRBV11-2,NA,CASSLLGAGHTEAFF,TGTGCCAGCAGCTTATTGGGGGCGGGGCACACTGAGGCTTTCTTT
TRBJ1-5,TRBD1,TRBV2,NA,CASKPDRGSNQPQHF,TGTGCCAGCAAACCGGACAGGGGTTCCAATCAGCCCCAGCATTTT
TRBJ1-3,TRBD1,TRBV28,NA,CASTSGTGGGNTIYF,TGTGCCAGCACCTCCGGGACAGGGGGCGGAAACACCATATATTTT
TRBJ2-5,NA,TRBV10-1,once,CASSESKSAGRTQYF,TGCGCCAGCAGTGAGTCCAAATCGGCCGGGAGGACCCAGTACTTC
TRBJ2-1,TRBD1,TRBV6-4,NA,CASSVNRDRGRDEQFF,TGTGCCAGCAGCGTTAACCGGGACAGGGGGCGCGATGAGCAGTTCTTC
TRBJ2-7,TRBD2,TRBV18,NA,CASSRLAGASYEQYF,TGTGCCAGCTCCCGCCTAGCGGGAGCCTCCTACGAGCAGTACTTC
TRBJ2-7,TRBD1,TRBV15,NA,CATSREVDREPYEQYF,TGTGCCACCAGCAGAGAGGTAGACAGGGAGCCCTACGAGCAGTACTTC
TRBJ1-5,NA,TRBV28,NA,CASSGGGLSNQPQHF,TGTGCCAGCAGTGGAGGGGGATTGAGCAATCAGCCCCAGCATTTT
TRBJ1-5,TRBD1,TRBV15,NA,CATSREFVYEQGVDVRSQPQHF,TGTGCCACCAGCAGAGAGTTCGTGTATGAACAGGGGGTAGATGTAAGAAGTCAGCCCCAGCATTTT
TRBJ2-2,TRBD2,TRBV19,NA,CASKTTSGSITGELFF,TGTGCCAGTAAAACAACTAGCGGGAGTATCACCGGGGAGCTGTTTTTT
TRBJ1-5,NA,TRBV6-6,NA,CASSYDRHQPQHF,TGTGCCAGCAGTTACGACCGACATCAGCCCCAGCATTTT
TRBJ1-1,NA,TRBV2,NA,CASSTNPEAFTEAFF,TGTGCCAGCAGTACAAACCCAGAAGCTTTCACTGAAGCTTTCTTT
TRBJ1-1,NA,TRBV7-3,NA,CASSFSRYTEAFF,TGTGCCAGCAGCTTCAGCCGATACACTGAAGCTTTCTTT
TRBJ2-2,NA,TRBV28,NA,CASSSPGVTGELFF,TGTGCCAGCAGTTCACCAGGGGTGACCGGGGAGCTGTTTTTT
TRBJ2-5,TRBD2,TRBV9,NA,CASSVDASGRRETQYF,TGTGCCAGCAGCGTCGACGCTAGCGGGAGGAGGGAGACCCAGTACTTC
TRBJ2-7,TRBD1,TRBV6-5,NA,CASTLYSGTAYEQYF,TGTGCCAGCACCCTATATTCTGGGACAGCTTACGAGCAGTACTTC
TRBJ1-1,NA,TRBV9,NA,CASSVVGGAGTEAFF,TGTGCCAGCAGCGTAGTTGGGGGGGCGGGCACTGAAGCTTTCTTT
TRBJ2-7,NA,TRBV7-9,NA,CASSSSGSSHEQYF,TGTGCCAGCAGCTCGAGCGGGTCCAGCCACGAGCAGTACTTC
TRBJ2-7,TRBD1,TRBV28,NA,CASSLEGQGTSYEQYF,TGTGCCAGCAGTTTAGAGGGACAGGGTACCTCCTACGAGCAGTACTTC
TRBJ1-5,NA,TRBV6-5,NA,CASSYRGGNQPQHF,TGTGCCAGCAGTTACAGGGGTGGCAATCAGCCCCAGCATTTT
TRBJ2-2,TRBD2,TRBV28,NA,CASSWSGRGELFF,TGTGCCAGCAGTTGGAGCGGGAGGGGGGAGCTGTTTTTT
TRBJ1-4,NA,TRBV7-6,NA,CASSGWSNEKLFF,TGTGCCAGCAGCGGATGGAGCAATGAAAAACTGTTTTTT
TRBJ2-1,NA,TRBV11-3,NA,CASSRVAGAEQFF,TGTGCCAGCAGCCGAGTGGCGGGCGCTGAGCAGTTCTTC
TRBJ2-7,TRBD2,TRBV6-1,NA,CASMGEGRNEQYF,TGTGCCAGCATGGGGGAGGGTAGGAACGAGCAGTACTTC
TRBJ2-7,TRBD2,TRBV7-3,NA,CASSPSGGGIYEQYF,TGTGCCAGCAGCCCCTCCGGGGGGGGCATCTACGAGCAGTACTTC
TRBJ2-1,NA,TRBV5-5,NA,CASSPVRGNEQFF,TGTGCCAGCAGCCCGGTCCGAGGGAATGAGCAGTTCTTC
TRBJ2-4,NA,TRBV28,NA,CASKNIQYF,TGTGCCAGTAAAAACATTCAGTACTTC
TRBJ2-3,NA,TRBV5-4,NA,CASSFADRFATDTQYF,TGTGCCAGCAGCTTCGCGGACCGCTTCGCCACAGATACGCAGTATTTT
TRBJ1-1,NA,TRBV20-1,few,CSAREGTEAFF,TGCAGTGCTAGAGAGGGGACTGAAGCTTTCTTT
TRBJ2-1,NA,TRBV20-1,once,CSATGNEQFF,TGCAGTGCGACGGGTAATGAGCAGTTCTTC
TRBJ2-7,NA,TRBV6-1,NA,CASSVQPVTNYEQYF,TGTGCCAGCTCGGTCCAGCCCGTGACTAACTACGAGCAGTACTTC
TRBJ2-2,NA,TRBV7-9,NA,CASSLYSANTGELFF,TGTGCCAGCAGCTTATATAGCGCGAACACCGGGGAGCTGTTTTTT
TRBJ2-5,TRBD2,TRBV5-1,NA,CASSPEAAGVGGETQYF,TGCGCCAGCAGCCCTGAGGCGGCGGGAGTGGGAGGGGAGACCCAGTACTTC
TRBJ1-2,NA,TRBV28,NA,CASSLRDAFGGYTF,TGTGCCAGCAGCTTGAGGGACGCCTTTGGAGGCTACACCTTC
TRBJ2-7,TRBD2,TRBV28,NA,CASSLGGGGVSYEQYF,TGTGCCAGCAGTTTAGGGGGGGGAGGGGTCTCCTACGAGCAGTACTTC
TRBJ1-1,NA,TRBV5-1,NA,CASSWGQGNTEAFF,TGCGCCAGCAGTTGGGGGCAGGGGAACACTGAAGCTTTCTTT
TRBJ2-7,NA,TRBV5-1,NA,CASSLGGTTSSYEQYF,TGCGCCAGCAGCTTGGGGGGGACAACTAGCTCCTACGAGCAGTACTTC
TRBJ2-7,NA,TRBV28,NA,CASSGTYEQYF,TGTGCCAGCAGTGGTACCTACGAGCAGTACTTC